The TCR beta chain under discussion was sequenced for a study of cytomegalovirus exposure and HLA in healthy donors. As for the study in general: A data release that came early held 80 million to 95 million unique TCRs from HLA-typed donors.

Trimming stripped 0 bases from V and 4 bases from J, with 13 bases between. Germline V gene lookup returns CDR1 SGHRS and CDR2 YFSETQ. The CDR3 loop spans 15 amino acids. In the PCR, 60 Vbeta and 13 Jbeta primers were used. Sequencing was performed with immunoSEQ multiplex PCR; in TCRdb, only in-frame clones are kept and a portion is missing. The ten top clones account for 0.45% to 0.7%, within a sample of some 84,000 clones. This chain connects TRBV5-1 to TRBJ1-1; perhaps TRBD1 as D (5 bases). This receptor was identified in a man in his fifties in good health and CMV-seronegative. Sequencing was done on a sample of PBMCs. The CDR3, as DNA: TGCGCCAGCAGCTTGGGTGGCCCAGGGCCCACTGAAGCTTTCTTT. Encoded protein: CASSLGGPGPTEAFF.